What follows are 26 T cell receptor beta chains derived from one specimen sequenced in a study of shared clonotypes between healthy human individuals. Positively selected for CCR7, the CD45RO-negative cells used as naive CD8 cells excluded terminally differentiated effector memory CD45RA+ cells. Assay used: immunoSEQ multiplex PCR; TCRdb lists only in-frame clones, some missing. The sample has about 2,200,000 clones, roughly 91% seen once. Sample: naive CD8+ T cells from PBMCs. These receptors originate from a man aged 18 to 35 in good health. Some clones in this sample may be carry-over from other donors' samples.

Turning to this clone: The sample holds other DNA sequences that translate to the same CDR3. The CDR3 bases are TGTGCCAGCAGTTTAGGGGTCTCCTACAATGAGCAGTTCTTC. Residues: CASSLGVSYNEQFF. The chain couples TRBV5-6 to TRBJ2-1; D may be TRBD1 (5 bases). The CDR3 sequence is 14 residues long. Per germline, CDR1 SGHDT and CDR2 YYEEEE. V was shortened by 5 bases and J by 0 bases, with 9 bases between the two germline ends.

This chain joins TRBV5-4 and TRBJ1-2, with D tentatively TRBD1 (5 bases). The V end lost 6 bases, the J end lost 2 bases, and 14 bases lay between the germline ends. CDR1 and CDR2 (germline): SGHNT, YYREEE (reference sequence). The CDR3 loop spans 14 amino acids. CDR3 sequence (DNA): TGTGCCAGCACCCTTGGTGGGGGGAACTATGGCTACACCTTC. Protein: CASTLGGGNYGYTF.

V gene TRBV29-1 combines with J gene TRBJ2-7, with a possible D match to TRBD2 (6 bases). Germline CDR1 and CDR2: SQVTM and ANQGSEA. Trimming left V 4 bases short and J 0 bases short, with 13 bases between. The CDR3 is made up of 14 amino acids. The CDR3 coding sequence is TGCAGCGTTGCGGCGGGAATCAGCTCCTACGAGCAGTACTTC. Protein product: CSVAAGISSYEQYF.

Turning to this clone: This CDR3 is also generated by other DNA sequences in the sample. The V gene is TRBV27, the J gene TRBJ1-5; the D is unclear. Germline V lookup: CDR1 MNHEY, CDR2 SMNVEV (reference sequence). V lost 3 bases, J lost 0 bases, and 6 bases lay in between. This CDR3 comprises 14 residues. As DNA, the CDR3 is TGTGCCAGCAGTTTCCGAAGTAGCAATCAGCCCCAGCATTTT. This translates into CASSFRSSNQPQHF.

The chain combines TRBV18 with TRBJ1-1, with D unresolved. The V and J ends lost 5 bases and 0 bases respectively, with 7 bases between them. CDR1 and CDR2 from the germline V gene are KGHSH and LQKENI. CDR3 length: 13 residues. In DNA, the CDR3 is TGTGCCAGCTCAGAGTCCGTGAACACTGAAGCTTTCTTT. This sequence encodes CASSESVNTEAFF.

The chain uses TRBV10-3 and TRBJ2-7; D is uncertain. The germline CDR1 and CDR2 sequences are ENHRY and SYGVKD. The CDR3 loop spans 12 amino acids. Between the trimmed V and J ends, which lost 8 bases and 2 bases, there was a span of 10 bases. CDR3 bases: TGTGCCATCGGCCCCACCACCTACGAGCAGTACTTC. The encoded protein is CAIGPTTYEQYF.

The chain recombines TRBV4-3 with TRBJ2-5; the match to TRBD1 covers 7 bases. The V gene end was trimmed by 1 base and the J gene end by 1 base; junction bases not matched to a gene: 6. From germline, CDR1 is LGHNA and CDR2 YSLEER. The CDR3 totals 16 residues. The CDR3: CASSQGPRTGQETQYF. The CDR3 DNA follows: TGCGCCAGCAGCCAAGGTCCCCGGACAGGCCAAGAGACCCAGTACTTC.

Here the CDR3 reads CASSVFREDYEQYF. For the CDR3, the DNA is TGTGCCAGCAGCGTTTTCCGGGAGGATTACGAGCAGTACTTC. The chain joins TRBV9 to TRBJ2-7; TRBD2 agrees at 7 bases. This CDR3 comprises 14 residues. Germline CDR1 is SGDLS and CDR2 is YYNGEE. Trimming cost V 2 bases and J 4 bases; bases outside gene matches: 6.

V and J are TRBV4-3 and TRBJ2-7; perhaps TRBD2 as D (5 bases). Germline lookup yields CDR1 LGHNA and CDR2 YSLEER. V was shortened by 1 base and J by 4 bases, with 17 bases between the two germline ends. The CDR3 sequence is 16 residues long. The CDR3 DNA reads TGCGCCAGCAGCCAAGGAGCGGCCCTGCCAAAATACGAGCAGTACTTC. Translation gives CASSQGAALPKYEQYF.

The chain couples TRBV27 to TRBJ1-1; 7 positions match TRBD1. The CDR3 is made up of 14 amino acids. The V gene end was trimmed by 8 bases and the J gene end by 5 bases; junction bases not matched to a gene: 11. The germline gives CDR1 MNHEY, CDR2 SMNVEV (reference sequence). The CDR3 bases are TGTGCCAGCCTCAGACAGGGAGGGGCAACTGAAGCTTTCTTT. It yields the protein CASLRQGGATEAFF.

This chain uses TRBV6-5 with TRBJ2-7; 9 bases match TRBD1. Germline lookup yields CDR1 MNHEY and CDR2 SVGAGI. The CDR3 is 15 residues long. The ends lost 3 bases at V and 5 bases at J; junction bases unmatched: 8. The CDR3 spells CASSYGQGYFDEQYF. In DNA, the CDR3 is TGTGCCAGCAGTTATGGACAGGGGTACTTTGACGAGCAGTACTTC.

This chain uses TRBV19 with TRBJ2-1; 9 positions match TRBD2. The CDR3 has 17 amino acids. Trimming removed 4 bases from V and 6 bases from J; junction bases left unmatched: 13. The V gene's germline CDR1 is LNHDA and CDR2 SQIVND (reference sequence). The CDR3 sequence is CASSNPDPGLAVNEQFF. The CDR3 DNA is TGTGCCAGTAGTAACCCTGATCCGGGACTAGCCGTCAATGAGCAGTTCTTC.

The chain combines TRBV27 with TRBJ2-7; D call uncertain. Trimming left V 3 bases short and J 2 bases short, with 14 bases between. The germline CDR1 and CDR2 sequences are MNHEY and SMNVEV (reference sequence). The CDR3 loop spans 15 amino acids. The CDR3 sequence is CASSFPGVGPYEQYF. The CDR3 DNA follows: TGTGCCAGCAGTTTCCCCGGTGTCGGTCCCTACGAGCAGTACTTC.

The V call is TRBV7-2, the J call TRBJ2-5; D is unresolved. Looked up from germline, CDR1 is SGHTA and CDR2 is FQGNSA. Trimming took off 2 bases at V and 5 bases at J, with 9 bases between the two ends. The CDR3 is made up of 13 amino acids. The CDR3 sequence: CASSLSLLETQYF. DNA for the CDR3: TGTGCCAGCAGCTTATCGTTGTTGGAGACCCAGTACTTC.

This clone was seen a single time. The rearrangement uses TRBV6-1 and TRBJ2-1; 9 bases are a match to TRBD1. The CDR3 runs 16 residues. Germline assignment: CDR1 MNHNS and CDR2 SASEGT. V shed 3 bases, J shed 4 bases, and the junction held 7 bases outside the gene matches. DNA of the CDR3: TGTGCCAGCAGTGACCGGGACAGGGACTCGTACAATGAGCAGTTCTTC. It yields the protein CASSDRDRDSYNEQFF.

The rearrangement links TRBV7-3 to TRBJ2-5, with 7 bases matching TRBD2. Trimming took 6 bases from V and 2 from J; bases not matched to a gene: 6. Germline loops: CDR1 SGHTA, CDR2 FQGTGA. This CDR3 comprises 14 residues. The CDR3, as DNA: TGTGCCAGCAGGCAGTCGGGGGGACAAGAGACCCAGTACTTC. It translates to CASRQSGGQETQYF.

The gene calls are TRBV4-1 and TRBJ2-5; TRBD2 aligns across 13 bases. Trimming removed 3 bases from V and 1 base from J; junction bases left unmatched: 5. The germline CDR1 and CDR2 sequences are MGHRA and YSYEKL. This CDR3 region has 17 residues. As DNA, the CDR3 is TGCGCCAGCAGCCAGGAACTAGCGGGGGGGATCCAAGAGACCCAGTACTTC. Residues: CASSQELAGGIQETQYF.

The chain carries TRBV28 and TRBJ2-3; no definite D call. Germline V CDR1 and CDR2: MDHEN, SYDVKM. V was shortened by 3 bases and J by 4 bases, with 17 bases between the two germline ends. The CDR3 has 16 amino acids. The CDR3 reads CASSLFSYSKPDTQYF. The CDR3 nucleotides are TGTGCCAGCAGTTTGTTCTCTTACAGTAAGCCAGATACGCAGTATTTT. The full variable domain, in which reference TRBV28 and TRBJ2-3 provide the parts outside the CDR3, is DVKVTQSSRYLVKRTGEKVFLECVQDMDHENMFWYRQDPGLGLRLIYFSYDVKMKEKGDIPEGYSVSREKKERFSLILESASTNQTSMYLCASSLFSYSKPDTQYFGPGTRLTVL.

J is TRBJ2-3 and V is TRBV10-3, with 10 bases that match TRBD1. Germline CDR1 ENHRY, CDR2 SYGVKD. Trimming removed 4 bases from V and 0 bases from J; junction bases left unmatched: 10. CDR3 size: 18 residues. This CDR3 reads CAISALIRTGGSTDTQYF. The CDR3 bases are TGTGCCATCAGTGCTCTCATTCGGACAGGGGGTAGCACAGATACGCAGTATTTT.

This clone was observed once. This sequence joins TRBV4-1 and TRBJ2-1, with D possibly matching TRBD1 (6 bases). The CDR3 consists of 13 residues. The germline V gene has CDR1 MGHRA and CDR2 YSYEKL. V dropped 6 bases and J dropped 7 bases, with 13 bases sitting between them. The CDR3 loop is CASSQFRGNEQFF. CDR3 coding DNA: TGCGCCAGCAGTCAGTTTAGGGGGAATGAGCAGTTCTTC.

CDR3 residues: CASSSSPGVGNTIYF. DNA of the CDR3: TGTGCCAGCAGCTCCTCCCCAGGGGTCGGAAACACCATATATTTT. The chain uses TRBV11-2 and TRBJ1-3; D is possibly TRBD1 (6 bases). CDR3 length: 15 residues. Germline V gene data show CDR1 as SGHAT and CDR2 as FQNNGV. The V gene lost 4 bases and the J gene lost 4 bases, with 14 bases spanning the gap.

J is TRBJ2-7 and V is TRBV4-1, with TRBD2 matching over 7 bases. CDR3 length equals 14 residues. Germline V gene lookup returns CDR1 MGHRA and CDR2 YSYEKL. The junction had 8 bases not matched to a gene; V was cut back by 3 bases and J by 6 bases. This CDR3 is CASSQFTGLSEQYF. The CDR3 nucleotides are TGCGCCAGCAGCCAGTTCACGGGACTATCCGAGCAGTACTTC.

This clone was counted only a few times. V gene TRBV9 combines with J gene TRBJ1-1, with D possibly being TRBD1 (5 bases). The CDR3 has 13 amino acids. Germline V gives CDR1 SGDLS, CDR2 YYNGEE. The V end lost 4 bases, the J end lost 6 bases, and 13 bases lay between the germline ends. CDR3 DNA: TGTGCCAGCAGCTCCACTGGGGCAGCTGAAGCTTTCTTT. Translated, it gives CASSSTGAAEAFF.

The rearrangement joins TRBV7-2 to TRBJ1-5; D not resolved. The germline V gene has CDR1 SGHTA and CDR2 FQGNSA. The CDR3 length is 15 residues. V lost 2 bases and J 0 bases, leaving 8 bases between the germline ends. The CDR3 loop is CASSLWGHSNQPQHF. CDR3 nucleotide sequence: TGTGCCAGCAGCTTATGGGGTCATAGCAATCAGCCCCAGCATTTT.

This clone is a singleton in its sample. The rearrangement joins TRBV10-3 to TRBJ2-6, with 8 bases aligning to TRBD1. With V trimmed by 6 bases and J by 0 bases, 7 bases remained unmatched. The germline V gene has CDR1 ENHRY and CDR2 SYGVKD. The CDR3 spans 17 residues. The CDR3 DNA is TGTGCCATCAGAGGACAGGGCCTTCTCTCTGGGGCCAACGTCCTGACTTTC. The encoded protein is CAIRGQGLLSGANVLTF.

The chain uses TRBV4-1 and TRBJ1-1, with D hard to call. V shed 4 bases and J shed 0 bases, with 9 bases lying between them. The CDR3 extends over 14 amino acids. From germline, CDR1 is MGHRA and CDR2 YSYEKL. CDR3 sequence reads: CASSPGRLNTEAFF. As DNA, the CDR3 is TGCGCCAGCAGCCCCGGCAGATTGAACACTGAAGCTTTCTTT.